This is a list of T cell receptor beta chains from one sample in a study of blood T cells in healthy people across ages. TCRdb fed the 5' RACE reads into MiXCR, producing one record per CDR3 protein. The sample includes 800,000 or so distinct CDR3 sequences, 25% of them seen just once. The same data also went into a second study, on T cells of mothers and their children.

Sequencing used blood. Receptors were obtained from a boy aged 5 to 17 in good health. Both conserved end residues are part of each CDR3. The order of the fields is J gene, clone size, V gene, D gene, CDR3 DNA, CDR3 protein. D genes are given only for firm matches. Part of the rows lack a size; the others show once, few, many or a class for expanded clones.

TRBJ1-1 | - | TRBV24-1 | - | TGTGCCACCAGCCAGACAGGAGGGAGCACTGAAGCTTTCTTT | CATSQTGGSTEAFF
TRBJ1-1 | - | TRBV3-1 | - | TGTGCCAGCAGCCTTACCACGGGGGTCACTGAAGCTTTCTTT | CASSLTTGVTEAFF
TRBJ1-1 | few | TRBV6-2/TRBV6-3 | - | TGTGCCAGCAGTTACTCGGGTCCGCCGGAAGCTTTCTTT | CASSYSGPPEAFF
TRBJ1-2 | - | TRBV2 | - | TGTGCCAGCAGTCGTTGGGCCTCCTATGGCTACACCTTC | CASSRWASYGYTF
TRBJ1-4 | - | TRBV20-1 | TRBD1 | TGCAGTGCTAGAGAAATAACAGGGGGTGAAAAACTGTTTTTT | CSAREITGGEKLFF
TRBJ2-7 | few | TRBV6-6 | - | TGTGCCAGCAGTGACGCCGCCCCTACCTACGAGCAGTACTTC | CASSDAAPTYEQYF
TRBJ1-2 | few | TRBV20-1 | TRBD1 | TGCAGTGCTTTACAACCGGGGACAGGGGATGGCTACACCTTC | CSALQPGTGDGYTF
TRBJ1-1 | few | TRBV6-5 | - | TGTGCCAGCAGCTCGGCTTTGACTGAAGCTTTCTTT | CASSSALTEAFF
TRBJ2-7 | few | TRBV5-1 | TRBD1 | TGCGCCAGCGCCTCGATTCGGACAGGGGGCGAGCAGTACTTC | CASASIRTGGEQYF
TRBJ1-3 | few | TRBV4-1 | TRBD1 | TGCGCCAGCAGCCAAGCGACAGGGGGAGGAAACACCGTATATTTT | CASSQATGGGNTVYF
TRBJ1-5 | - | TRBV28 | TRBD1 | TGTGCCAGCGGGGTCCGGGGGACAGTGGATCAGCCCCAGCATTTT | CASGVRGTVDQPQHF
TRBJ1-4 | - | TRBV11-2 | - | TGTGCCAGCCGGTTTTCGGGCGGTGAAAAGCTGTTTTTT | CASRFSGGEKLFF
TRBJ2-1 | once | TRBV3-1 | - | TGTGCCAGCAGCCAAGAAGGGAGACTTGAGCAGTTCTTC | CASSQEGRLEQFF
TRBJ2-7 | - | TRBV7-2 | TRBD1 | TGTGCCAGCAGCGCCGGACAGGGCCAAGAGACCCGGTACTTC | CASSAGQGQETRYF
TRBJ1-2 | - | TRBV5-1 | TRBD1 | TGCGCCAGCAGCTTTGAAGGGACAGGGGGATATGGCTACACCTTC | CASSFEGTGGYGYTF
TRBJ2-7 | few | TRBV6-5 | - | TGTGCCAGCACCTCGACCCTCGGCCTCGGGCAGTACTTC | CASTSTLGLGQYF